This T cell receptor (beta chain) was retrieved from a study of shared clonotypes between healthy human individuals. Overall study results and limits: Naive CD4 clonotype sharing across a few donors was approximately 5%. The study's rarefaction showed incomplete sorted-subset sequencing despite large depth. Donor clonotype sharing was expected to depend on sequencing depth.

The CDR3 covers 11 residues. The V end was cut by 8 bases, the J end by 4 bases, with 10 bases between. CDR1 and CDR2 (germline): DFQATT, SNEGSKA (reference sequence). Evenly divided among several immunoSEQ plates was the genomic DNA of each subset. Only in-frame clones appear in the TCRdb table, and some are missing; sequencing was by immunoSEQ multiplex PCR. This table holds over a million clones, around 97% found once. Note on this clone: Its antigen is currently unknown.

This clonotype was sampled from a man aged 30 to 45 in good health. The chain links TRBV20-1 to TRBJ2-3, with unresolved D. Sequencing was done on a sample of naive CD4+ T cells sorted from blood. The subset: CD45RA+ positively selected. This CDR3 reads CSPNRADTQYF. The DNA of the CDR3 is TGCAGTCCAAATAGGGCAGATACGCAGTATTTT.